The 12 T cell receptor beta chains given below trace back to one sample, sequenced in a study of CD8 T cells in Susac syndrome. RNA, at 0.5 to 1 ug, was reverse transcribed with random hexamers. A single record per CDR3 protein comes from TCRdb applying MiXCR to the immunoSEQ multiplex PCR reads. The sample shows about 280,000 distinct CDR3 sequences, around 83% of them seen only once. The sample comprised CD8+ T cells from PBMCs. The receptors were sampled from a human donor with multiple sclerosis.

This clonotype was recorded only once. V gene TRBV2 combines with J gene TRBJ2-6, with D unresolved. Germline assignment: CDR1 SNHLY and CDR2 FYNNEI. The CDR3 spans 16 residues. Trimming shortened V by 1 base and J by 2 bases, and 9 bases separated the two germline ends. The CDR3 DNA sequence: TGTGCCAGCAGTGAAGGGCCTCCGGCTGGGGCCAACGTCCTGACTTTC. Its translation is CASSEGPPAGANVLTF. The variable domain in full, completed from reference TRBV2 and TRBJ2-6, reads EPEVTQTPSHQVTQMGQEVILRCVPISNHLYFYWYRQILGQKVEFLVSFYNNEISEKSEIFDDQFSVERPDGSNFTLKIRSTKLEDSAMYFCASSEGPPAGANVLTFGAGSRLTVL.

The rearrangement joins TRBV5-6 to TRBJ1-4; D is ambiguous. V was cut by 7 bases and J by 4 bases, with 8 bases left in between. The germline V gene has CDR1 SGHDT and CDR2 YYEEEE. This CDR3 has 12 residues. The CDR3 is CASQTYNEKLFF. CDR3 sequence (DNA): TGTGCCAGCCAGACCTATAATGAAAAACTGTTTTTT.

The rearrangement links TRBV27 to TRBJ2-7; possible D gene TRBD1, 6 bases. Germline V gives CDR1 MNHEY, CDR2 SMNVEV (reference sequence). Trimming cost V 5 bases and J 2 bases, with 22 bases left between them. The CDR3 has 17 residues. The CDR3 here is CASSPYPTGYPTYEQYF. In DNA form, the CDR3 reads TGTGCCAGCAGTCCCTACCCCACAGGGTACCCAACCTACGAGCAGTACTTC.

This rearrangement joins TRBV9 to TRBJ2-7, with TRBD2 identical over 9 bases. Germline CDR1 SGDLS, CDR2 YYNGEE. This CDR3 has 15 amino acids. V shed 0 bases and J 2 bases; nucleotides not matched to a gene: 3. The DNA for the CDR3 is TGTGCCAGCAGCGTAGAAAGCGGGAGGACCTACGAGCAGTACTTC. Protein sequence: CASSVESGRTYEQYF.

The J gene is TRBJ2-1, the V gene TRBV3-1, with 8 nucleotides matching TRBD1. This CDR3 has 16 amino acids. V shed 1 base, J shed 8 bases, and the junction held 10 bases outside the gene matches. Germline V gene sequence: CDR1 LGHDT, CDR2 YNNKEL (reference sequence). The CDR3 nucleotides read TGTGCCAGCAGCCAAGGAAGCAGGGGGCTTTGGGATGAGCAGTTCTTC. Translated, it gives CASSQGSRGLWDEQFF.

The gene calls are TRBV9 and TRBJ1-2, with D unresolved. V was pared by 4 bases and J by 0 bases, with 13 bases between. This CDR3 has 15 residues. Germline CDR1 is SGDLS and CDR2 is YYNGEE. The CDR3 spells CASSPDERANYGYTF. CDR3 nucleotide sequence: TGTGCCAGCAGCCCTGATGAGAGGGCTAACTATGGCTACACCTTC.

This chain uses TRBV24-1 with TRBJ2-3; 9 bases map to TRBD1. CDR1 KGHDR and CDR2 SFDVKD come from the germline V gene. The CDR3 has 16 amino acids. Trimming removed 4 bases from V and 4 bases from J; junction bases left unmatched: 8. Here the CDR3 DNA reads TGTGCCACCAGTGAGGACAGGGGTCTGGCACCAGATACGCAGTATTTT. This codes for CATSEDRGLAPDTQYF.

The count of this clonotype is one. V and J are TRBV30 and TRBJ1-1, with D possibly being TRBD1 (5 bases). Per the germline V gene, CDR1 is GTSNPN and CDR2 is SVGIG (reference sequence). Between the trimmed V and J ends, which lost 6 bases and 7 bases, there was a span of 12 bases. CDR3 length: 11 amino acids. Here the CDR3 reads CACYSGIEAFF. DNA of the CDR3: TGTGCCTGCTACTCAGGGATTGAAGCTTTCTTT.

The V call is TRBV27, the J call TRBJ2-1; D remains ambiguous. V was pared by 6 bases and J by 8 bases, with 11 bases between. The germline V gene encodes CDR1 MNHEY and CDR2 SMNVEV (reference sequence). This CDR3 region has 12 residues. The CDR3 region is CASSSKGDEQFF. For the CDR3, the DNA is TGTGCCAGCAGCTCCAAAGGCGATGAGCAGTTCTTC.

The J gene is TRBJ1-1, the V gene TRBV9; D is perhaps TRBD1 (6 bases). The CDR3 extends over 17 amino acids. Germline V gene data show CDR1 as SGDLS and CDR2 as YYNGEE. Deletions cut 3 bases from V and 5 bases from J, with 23 bases between. DNA for the CDR3: TGTGCCAGCAGCGGCGACCCTAACAGGGAGGGAGGGACTGAAGCTTTCTTT. Residues: CASSGDPNREGGTEAFF.

The rearrangement links TRBV5-1 to TRBJ1-1; D is perhaps TRBD1 (6 bases). Looked up from germline, CDR1 is SGHRS and CDR2 is YFSETQ. The CDR3 sequence is 16 residues long. V was trimmed by 3 bases and J by 1 base, leaving 16 bases between them. The CDR3 DNA is TGCGCCAGCAGCTCCGCCTTACAGGGACCGAACACTGAAGCTTTCTTT. As protein: CASSSALQGPNTEAFF.

The V gene is TRBV21-1, the J gene TRBJ1-5. TRBV21-1 constitutes a pseudogene. This CDR3 spans 19 amino acids. CDR3 coding DNA: TGTGCCAGCAGCAACGAGTCAATGCCCGCAGAAAATAGCAATCAGCCCCAGCATTTT. It codes for CASSNESMPAENSNQPQHF.